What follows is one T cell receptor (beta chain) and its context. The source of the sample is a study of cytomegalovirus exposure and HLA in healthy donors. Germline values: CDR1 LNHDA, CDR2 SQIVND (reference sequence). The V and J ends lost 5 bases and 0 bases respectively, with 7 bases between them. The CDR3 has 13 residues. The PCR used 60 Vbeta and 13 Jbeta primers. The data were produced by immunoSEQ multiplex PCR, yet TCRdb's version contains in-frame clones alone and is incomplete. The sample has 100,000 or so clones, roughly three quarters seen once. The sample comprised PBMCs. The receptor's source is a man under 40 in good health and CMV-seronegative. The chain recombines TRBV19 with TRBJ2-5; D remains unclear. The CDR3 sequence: CASSGRNQETQYF. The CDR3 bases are TGTGCCAGTAGTGGGCGAAACCAAGAGACCCAGTACTTC.